This TCR beta chain emerged from a study of spatial heterogeneity in lung cancer. The CDR3 is made up of 17 amino acids. Germline CDR1 reads SGHAT; CDR2 reads FQNNGV. The germline V and J ends were trimmed by 5 bases and 5 bases, with 24 bases remaining between them. Time point in this sample: sample taken at primary tumor resection. Extraction of whole RNA from tumor, nontumor lung or frozen PBMC preceded unsorted sequencing. TCRdb independently ran MiXCR on the 5' RACE reads; one entry per CDR3 protein. This sample has about 82,000 distinct CDR3 sequences; around 12% occur once, and the top ten carry 4.5% to 5.5%. This clonotype was counted a few times.

The sequence came from a male donor with early-stage non-small cell lung cancer. This rearrangement joins TRBV11-2 to TRBJ2-5, with D perhaps TRBD1 or TRBD2 (5 bases each). The material sequenced was PBMCs, taken at surgery. CDR3 region: CASSLGGSAGYAETQYF. The CDR3 DNA sequence: TGTGCCAGCAGCCTAGGAGGTTCAGCAGGGTATGCGGAGACCCAGTACTTC.